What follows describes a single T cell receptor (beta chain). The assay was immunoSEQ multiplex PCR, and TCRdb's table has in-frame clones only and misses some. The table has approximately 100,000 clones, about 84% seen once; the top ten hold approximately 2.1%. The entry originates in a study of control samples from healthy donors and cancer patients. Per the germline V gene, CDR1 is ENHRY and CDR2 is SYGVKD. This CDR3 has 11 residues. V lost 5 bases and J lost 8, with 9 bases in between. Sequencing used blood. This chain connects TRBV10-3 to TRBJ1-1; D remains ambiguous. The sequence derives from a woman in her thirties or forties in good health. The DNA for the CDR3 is TGTGCCATCAGTCCCGGGAACGAAGCTTTCTTT. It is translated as CAISPGNEAFF.